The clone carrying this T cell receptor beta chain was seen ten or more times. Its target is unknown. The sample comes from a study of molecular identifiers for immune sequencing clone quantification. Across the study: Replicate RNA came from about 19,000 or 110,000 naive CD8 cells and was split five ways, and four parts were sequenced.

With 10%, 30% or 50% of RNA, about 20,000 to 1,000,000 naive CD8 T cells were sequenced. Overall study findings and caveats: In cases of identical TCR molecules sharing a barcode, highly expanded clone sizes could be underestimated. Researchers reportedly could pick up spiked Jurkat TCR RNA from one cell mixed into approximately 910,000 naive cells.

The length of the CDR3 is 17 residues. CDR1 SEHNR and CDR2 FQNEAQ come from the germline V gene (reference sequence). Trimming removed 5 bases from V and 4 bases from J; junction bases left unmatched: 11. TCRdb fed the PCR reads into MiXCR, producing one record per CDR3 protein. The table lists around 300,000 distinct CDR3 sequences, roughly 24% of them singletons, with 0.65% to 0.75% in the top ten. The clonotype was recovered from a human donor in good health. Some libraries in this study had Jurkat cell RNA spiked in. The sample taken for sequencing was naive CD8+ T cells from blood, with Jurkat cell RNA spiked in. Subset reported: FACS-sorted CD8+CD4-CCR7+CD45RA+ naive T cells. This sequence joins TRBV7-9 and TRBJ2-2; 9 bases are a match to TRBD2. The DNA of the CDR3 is TGTGCCAGCAGCCCCGGGAGGACTAGCGCGGTCACCGGGGAGCTGTTTTTT. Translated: CASSPGRTSAVTGELFF.